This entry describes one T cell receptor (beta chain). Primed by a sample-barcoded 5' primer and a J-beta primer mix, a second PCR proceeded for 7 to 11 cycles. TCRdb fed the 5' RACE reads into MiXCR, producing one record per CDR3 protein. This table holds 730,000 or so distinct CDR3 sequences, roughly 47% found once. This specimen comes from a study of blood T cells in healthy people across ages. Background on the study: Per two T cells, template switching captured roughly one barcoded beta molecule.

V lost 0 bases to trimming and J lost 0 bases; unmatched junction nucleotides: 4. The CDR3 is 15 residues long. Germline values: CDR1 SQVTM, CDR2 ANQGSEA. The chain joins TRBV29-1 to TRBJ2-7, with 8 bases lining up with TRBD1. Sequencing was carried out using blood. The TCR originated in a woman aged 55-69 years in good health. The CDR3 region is CSVEEGTGSSYEQYF. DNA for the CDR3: TGCAGCGTTGAAGAAGGGACAGGAAGCTCCTACGAGCAGTACTTC.